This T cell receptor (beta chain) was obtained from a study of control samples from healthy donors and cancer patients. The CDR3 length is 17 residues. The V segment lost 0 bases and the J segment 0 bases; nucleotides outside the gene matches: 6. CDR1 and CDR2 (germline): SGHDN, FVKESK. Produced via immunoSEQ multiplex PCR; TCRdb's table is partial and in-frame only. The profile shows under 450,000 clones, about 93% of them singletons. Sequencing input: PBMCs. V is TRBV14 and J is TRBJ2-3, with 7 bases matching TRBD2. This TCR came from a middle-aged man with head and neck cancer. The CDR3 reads CASSQDWAGASTDTQYF. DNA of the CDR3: TGTGCCAGCAGCCAAGATTGGGCGGGAGCAAGCACAGATACGCAGTATTTT.